The entry that follows covers one TCR beta chain sequence. Its cognate antigen is unknown. This specimen comes from a study of cytomegalovirus exposure and HLA in healthy donors. Study-wide results and caveats: Most subjects' HLA-A and HLA-B alleles were reportedly predicted from TCR beta sequences. Later analysis demonstrated an association between a missense DCLRE1C variant and TCR beta V- and J-gene trimming. CMV serostatus was the only immune exposure information that was available. The likely explanation for a cluster of highly shared sequence variants was sequencing artifact.

60 Vbeta and 13 Jbeta primers were used in PCR. TCRdb's table, derived via immunoSEQ multiplex PCR, lists solely in-frame clones and lacks some. The profile shows 150,000 to 200,000 clones, about 90% of them singletons. CDR1 is SGDLS, CDR2 YYNGEE, per germline. V shed 4 bases and J 7 bases; nucleotides not matched to a gene: 5. This CDR3 has 14 residues. The TCR sequence derives from a girl less than two years old in good health and CMV-seronegative. Sequenced input: PBMCs. The chain carries TRBV9 and TRBJ1-6; 7 bases agree with TRBD1. CDR3 bases: TGTGCCAGCAGCTTGGGACAGATAAATTCACCCCTCCACTTT. Amino acids: CASSLGQINSPLHF.